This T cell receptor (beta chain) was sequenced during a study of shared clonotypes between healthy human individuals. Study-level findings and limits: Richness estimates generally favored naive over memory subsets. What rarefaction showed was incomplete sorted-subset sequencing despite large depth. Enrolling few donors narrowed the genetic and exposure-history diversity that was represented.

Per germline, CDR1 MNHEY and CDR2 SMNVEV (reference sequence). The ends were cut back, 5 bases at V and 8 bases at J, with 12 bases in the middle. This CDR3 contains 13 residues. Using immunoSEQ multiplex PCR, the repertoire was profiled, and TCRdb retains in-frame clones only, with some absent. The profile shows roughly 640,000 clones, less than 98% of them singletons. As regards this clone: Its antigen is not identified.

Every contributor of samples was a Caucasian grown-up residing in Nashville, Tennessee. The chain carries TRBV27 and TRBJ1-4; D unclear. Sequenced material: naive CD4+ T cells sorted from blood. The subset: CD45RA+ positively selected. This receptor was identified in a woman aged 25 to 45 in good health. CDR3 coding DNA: TGTGCCAGCAGTCTTAAGTCTTGGGAAAAACTGTTTTTT. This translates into CASSLKSWEKLFF.